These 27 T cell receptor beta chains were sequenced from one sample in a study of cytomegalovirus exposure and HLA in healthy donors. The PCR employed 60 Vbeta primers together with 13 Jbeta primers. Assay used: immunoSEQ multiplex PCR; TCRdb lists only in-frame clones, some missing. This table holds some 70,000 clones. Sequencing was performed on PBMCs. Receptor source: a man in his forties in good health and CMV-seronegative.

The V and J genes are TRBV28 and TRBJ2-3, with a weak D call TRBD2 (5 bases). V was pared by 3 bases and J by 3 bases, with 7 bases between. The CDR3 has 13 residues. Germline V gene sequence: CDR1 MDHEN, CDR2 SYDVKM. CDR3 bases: TGTGCCAGCAGTTTCCCGGGGACAGATACGCAGTATTTT. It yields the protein CASSFPGTDTQYF.

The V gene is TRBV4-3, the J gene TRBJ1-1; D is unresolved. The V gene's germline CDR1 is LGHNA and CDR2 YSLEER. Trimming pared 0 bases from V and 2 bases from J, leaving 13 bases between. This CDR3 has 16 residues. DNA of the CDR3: TGCGCCAGCAGCCAAGAGTGGGCCCGAACTAACACTGAAGCTTTCTTT. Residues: CASSQEWARTNTEAFF.

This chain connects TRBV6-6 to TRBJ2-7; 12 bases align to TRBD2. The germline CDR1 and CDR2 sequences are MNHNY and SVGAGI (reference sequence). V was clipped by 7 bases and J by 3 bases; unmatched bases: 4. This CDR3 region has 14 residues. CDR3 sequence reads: CASTGLAGYYEQYF. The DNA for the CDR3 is TGTGCCAGCACCGGACTAGCGGGATACTACGAGCAGTACTTC.

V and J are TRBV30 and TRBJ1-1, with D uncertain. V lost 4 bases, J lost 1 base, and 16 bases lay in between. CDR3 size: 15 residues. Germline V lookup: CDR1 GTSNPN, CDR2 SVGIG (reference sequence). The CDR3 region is CAWNIRRQANTEAFF. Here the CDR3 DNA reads TGTGCCTGGAACATTCGTCGGCAGGCGAACACTGAAGCTTTCTTT.

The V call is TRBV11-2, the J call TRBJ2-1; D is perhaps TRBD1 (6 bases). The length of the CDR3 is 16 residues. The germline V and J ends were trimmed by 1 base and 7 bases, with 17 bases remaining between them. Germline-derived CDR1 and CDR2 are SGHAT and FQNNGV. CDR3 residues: CASSLGGNRVINEQFF. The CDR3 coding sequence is TGTGCCAGCAGCTTAGGGGGGAACAGGGTAATAAATGAGCAGTTCTTC. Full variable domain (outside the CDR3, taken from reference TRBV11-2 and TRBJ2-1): EAGVAQSPRYKIIEKRQSVAFWCNPISGHATLYWYQQILGQGPKLLIQFQNNGVVDDSQLPKDRFSAERLKGVDSTLKIQPAKLEDSAVYLCASSLGGNRVINEQFFGPGTRLTVL.

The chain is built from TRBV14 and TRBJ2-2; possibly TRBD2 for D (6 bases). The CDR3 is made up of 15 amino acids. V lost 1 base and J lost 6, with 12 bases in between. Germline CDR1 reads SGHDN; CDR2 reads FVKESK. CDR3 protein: CASSQVRGRSGELFF. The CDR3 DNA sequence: TGTGCCAGCAGCCAAGTCCGGGGGAGGTCCGGGGAGCTGTTTTTT.

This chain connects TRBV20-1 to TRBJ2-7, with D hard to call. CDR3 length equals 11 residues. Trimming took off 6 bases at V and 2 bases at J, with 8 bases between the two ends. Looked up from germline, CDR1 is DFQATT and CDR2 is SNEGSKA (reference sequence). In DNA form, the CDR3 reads TGCAGTGCCGAGGTCGCCTACGAGCAGTACTTC. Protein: CSAEVAYEQYF.

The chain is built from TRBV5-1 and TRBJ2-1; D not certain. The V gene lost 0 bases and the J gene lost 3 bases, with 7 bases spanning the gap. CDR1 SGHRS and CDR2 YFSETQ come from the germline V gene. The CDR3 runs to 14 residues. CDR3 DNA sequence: TGCGCCAGCAGCTTGGAACAGAACTACAATGAGCAGTTCTTC. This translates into CASSLEQNYNEQFF.

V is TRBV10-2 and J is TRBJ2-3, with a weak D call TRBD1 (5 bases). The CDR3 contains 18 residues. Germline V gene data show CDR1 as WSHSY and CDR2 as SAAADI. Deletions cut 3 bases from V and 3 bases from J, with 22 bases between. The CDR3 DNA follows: TGCGCCAGCAGTGATGGGGTGACGGCAGGGATCAGGACAGATACGCAGTATTTT. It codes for CASSDGVTAGIRTDTQYF.

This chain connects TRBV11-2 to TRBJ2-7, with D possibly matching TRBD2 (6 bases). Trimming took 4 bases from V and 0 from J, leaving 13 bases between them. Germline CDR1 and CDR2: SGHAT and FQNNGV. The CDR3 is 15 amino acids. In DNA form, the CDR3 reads TGTGCCAGCAGCTGGGGACTTCCTTCCTCCTACGAGCAGTACTTC. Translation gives CASSWGLPSSYEQYF.

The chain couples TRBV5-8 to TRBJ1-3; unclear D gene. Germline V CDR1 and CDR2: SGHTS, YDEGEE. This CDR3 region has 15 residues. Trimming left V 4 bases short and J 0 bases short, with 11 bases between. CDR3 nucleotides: TGTGCCAGCAGCCTCGGGGTTAACTCTGGAAACACCATATATTTT. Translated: CASSLGVNSGNTIYF.

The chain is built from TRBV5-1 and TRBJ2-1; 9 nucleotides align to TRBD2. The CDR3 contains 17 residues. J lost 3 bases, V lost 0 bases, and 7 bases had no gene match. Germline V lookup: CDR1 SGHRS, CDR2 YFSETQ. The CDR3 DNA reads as TGCGCCAGCAGCTTGGAGGCCCTAGCGGGGTTCTACAATGAGCAGTTCTTC. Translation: CASSLEALAGFYNEQFF. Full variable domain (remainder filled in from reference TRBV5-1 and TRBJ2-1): KAGVTQTPRYLIKTRGQQVTLSCSPISGHRSVSWYQQTPGQGLQFLFEYFSETQRNKGNFPGRFSGRQFSNSRSEMNVSTLELGDSALYLCASSLEALAGFYNEQFFGPGTRLTVL.

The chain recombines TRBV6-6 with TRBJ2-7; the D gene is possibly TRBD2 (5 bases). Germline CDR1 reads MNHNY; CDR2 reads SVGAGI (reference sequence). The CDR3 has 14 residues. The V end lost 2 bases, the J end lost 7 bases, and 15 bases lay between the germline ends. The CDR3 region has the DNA TGTGCCAGCAGTTACACCTTAGCGCCCATTGAGCAGTACTTC. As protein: CASSYTLAPIEQYF.

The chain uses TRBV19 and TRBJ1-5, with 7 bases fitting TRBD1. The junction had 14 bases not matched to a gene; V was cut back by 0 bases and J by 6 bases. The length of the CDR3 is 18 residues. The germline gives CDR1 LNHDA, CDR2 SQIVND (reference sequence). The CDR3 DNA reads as TGTGCCAGTAGTATAGATAGCATCGACAGGGAGATCGGTCAGCCCCAGCATTTT. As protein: CASSIDSIDREIGQPQHF.

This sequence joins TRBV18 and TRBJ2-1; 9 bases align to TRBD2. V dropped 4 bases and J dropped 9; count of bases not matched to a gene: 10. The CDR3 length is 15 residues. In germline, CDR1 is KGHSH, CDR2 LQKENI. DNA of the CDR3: TGTGCCAGCTCACTTAGCGGGAGTGGCGAGAGTGAGCAGTTCTTC. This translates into CASSLSGSGESEQFF.

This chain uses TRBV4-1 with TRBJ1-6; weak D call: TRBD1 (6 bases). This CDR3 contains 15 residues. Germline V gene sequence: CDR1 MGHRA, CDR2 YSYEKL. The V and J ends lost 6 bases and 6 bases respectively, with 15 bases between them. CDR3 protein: CASRRRGESNSPLHF. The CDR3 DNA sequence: TGCGCCAGCAGGCGCAGGGGTGAATCTAATTCACCCCTCCACTTT.

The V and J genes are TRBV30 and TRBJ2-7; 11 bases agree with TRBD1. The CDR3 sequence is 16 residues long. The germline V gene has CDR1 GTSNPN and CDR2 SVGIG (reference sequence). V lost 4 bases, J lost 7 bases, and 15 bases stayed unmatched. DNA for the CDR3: TGTGCCTGGATGGACAGGGGGCGCCGGGGGATTTCTGAGCAGTACTTC. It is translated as CAWMDRGRRGISEQYF.

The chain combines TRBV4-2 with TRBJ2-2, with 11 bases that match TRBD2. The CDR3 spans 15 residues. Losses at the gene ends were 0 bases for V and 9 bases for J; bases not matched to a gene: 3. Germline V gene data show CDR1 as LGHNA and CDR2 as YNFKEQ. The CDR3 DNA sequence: TGTGCCAGCAGCCAAGACCCTAGCGGGGGGAGGGAGCTGTTTTTT. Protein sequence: CASSQDPSGGRELFF.

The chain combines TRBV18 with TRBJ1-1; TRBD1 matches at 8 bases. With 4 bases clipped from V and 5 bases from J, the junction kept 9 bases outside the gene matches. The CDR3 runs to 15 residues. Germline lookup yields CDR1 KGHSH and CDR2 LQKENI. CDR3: CASSQPGRQGTEAFF. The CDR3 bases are TGTGCCAGCTCACAACCGGGGAGACAGGGGACTGAAGCTTTCTTT.

CDR3: CASSSPGLQETQYF. Here the CDR3 DNA reads TGTGCCAGCAGCTCTCCTGGACTTCAAGAGACCCAGTACTTC. J is TRBJ2-5 and V is TRBV7-9, with D tentatively TRBD2 (5 bases). Germline assignment: CDR1 SEHNR and CDR2 FQNEAQ (reference sequence). The CDR3 runs to 14 residues. V was trimmed by 4 bases and J by 2 bases, leaving 11 bases between them.

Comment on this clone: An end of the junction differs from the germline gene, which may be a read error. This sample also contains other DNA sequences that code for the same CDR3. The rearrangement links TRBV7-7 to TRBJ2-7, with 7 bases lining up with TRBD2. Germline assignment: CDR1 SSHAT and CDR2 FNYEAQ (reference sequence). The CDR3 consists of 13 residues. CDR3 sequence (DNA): TGTGCTAGCAGCTTAGGGCGGGACTACGAGCAGTACTTT. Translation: CASSLGRDYEQYF.

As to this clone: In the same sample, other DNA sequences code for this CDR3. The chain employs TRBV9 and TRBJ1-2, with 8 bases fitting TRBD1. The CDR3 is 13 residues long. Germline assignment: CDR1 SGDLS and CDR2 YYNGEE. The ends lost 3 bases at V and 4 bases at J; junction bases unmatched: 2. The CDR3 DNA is TGTGCCAGCAGCGCCGGGACAGGCTATGGCTACACCTTC. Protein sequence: CASSAGTGYGYTF.

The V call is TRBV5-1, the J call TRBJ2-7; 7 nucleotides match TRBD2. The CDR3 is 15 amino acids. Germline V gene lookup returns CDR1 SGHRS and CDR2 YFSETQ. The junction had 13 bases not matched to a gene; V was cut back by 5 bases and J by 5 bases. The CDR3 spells CASRLSPQSGNEQYF. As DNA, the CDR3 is TGCGCCAGCAGATTGAGCCCCCAAAGCGGGAACGAGCAGTACTTC.

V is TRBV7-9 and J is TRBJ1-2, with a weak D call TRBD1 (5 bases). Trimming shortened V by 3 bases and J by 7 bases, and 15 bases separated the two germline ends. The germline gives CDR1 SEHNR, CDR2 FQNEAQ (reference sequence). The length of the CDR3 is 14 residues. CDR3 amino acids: CASSFNQGESGYTF. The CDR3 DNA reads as TGTGCCAGCAGCTTCAATCAGGGCGAGAGTGGCTACACCTTC.

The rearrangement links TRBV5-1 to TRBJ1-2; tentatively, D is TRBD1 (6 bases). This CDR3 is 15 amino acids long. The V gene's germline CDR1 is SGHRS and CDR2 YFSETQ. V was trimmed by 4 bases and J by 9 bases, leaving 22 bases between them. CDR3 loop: CASSRGEGQGSSYTF. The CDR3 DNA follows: TGCGCCAGCAGCCGCGGCGAGGGACAAGGGTCGAGCTACACCTTC.

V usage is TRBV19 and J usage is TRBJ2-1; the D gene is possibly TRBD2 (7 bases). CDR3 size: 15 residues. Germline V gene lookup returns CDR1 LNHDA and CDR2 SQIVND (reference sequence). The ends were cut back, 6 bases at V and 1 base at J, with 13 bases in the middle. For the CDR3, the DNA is TGTGCCAGTAGGGGGGGGCGGGGTTCCTACAATGAGCAGTTCTTC. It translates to CASRGGRGSYNEQFF.

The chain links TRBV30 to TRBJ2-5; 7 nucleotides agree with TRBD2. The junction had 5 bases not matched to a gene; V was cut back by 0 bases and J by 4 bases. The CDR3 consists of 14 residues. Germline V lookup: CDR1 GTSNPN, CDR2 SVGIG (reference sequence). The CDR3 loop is CAWSVVERGETQYF. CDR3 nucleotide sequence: TGTGCCTGGAGTGTAGTGGAGCGGGGAGAGACCCAGTACTTC. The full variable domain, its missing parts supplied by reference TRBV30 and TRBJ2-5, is SQTIHQWPATLVQPVGSPLSLECTVEGTSNPNLYWYRQAAGRGLQLLFYSVGIGQISSEVPQNLSASRPQDRQFILSSKKLLLSDSGFYLCAWSVVERGETQYFGPGTRLLVL.